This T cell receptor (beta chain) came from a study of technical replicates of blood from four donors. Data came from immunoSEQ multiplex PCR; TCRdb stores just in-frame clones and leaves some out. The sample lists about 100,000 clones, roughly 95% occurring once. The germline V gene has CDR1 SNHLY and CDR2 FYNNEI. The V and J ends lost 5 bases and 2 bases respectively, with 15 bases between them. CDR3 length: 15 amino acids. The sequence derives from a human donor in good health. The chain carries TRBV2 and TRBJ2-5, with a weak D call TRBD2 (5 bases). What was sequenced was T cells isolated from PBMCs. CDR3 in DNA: TGTGCCAGCAGTATGACTGAGGGCGTACAAGAGACCCAGTACTTC. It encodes CASSMTEGVQETQYF.